This entry lists 9 T cell receptor beta chains sequenced from one sample in a study of T cells after yellow fever vaccination. MiXCR, run by TCRdb on the 5' RACE reads, gives a single entry per CDR3 protein. The sample has 300,000 to 350,000 distinct CDR3 sequences; 3% to 4.5% are singletons. The input for sequencing was PBMCs, taken 5 days after the yellow fever booster vaccination. All receptors derive from a man aged 18 to 30 who received the YFV17D yellow fever vaccine.

This clonotype was detected many times. V is TRBV5-6 and J is TRBJ2-1, with D possibly matching TRBD1 (6 bases). The CDR3 is 12 amino acids. Trimming took 4 bases from V and 6 from J, leaving 8 bases between them. Germline V gene lookup returns CDR1 SGHDT and CDR2 YYEEEE. CDR3 sequence reads: CASSGQSNEQFF. The CDR3 DNA follows: TGTGCCAGCAGCGGACAGAGCAATGAGCAGTTCTTC.

The V call is TRBV19, the J call TRBJ1-2; no clear D. V was shortened by 6 bases and J by 5 bases, with 10 bases between the two germline ends. Per the germline V gene, CDR1 is LNHDA and CDR2 is SQIVND (reference sequence). The CDR3 covers 12 residues. CDR3: CASSTNTYGYTF. CDR3 sequence (DNA): TGTGCCAGTAGCACGAATACTTATGGCTACACCTTC.

The table lists this clonotype with many counts. This sequence joins TRBV4-1 and TRBJ1-5, with 8 nucleotides matching TRBD1. The CDR3 is made up of 14 amino acids. Trimming took 1 base from V and 6 from J; bases not matched to a gene: 2. The germline V gene encodes CDR1 MGHRA and CDR2 YSYEKL. CDR3 sequence: CASSQGQGIQPQHF. The CDR3 bases are TGCGCCAGCAGCCAAGGACAGGGGATTCAGCCCCAGCATTTT.

This chain joins TRBV7-9 and TRBJ2-3; TRBD1 aligns across 7 bases. Looked up from germline, CDR1 is SEHNR and CDR2 is FQNEAQ (reference sequence). This CDR3 contains 15 residues. The J segment lost 3 bases and the V segment lost 4 bases, leaving 7 bases of the junction unmatched. CDR3 nucleotides: TGTGCCAGCAGCTCGACAGGGTCCGCGACAGATACGCAGTATTTT. Protein sequence: CASSSTGSATDTQYF.

The rearrangement links TRBV6-5 to TRBJ1-6; D not resolved. The germline V gene has CDR1 MNHEY and CDR2 SVGAGI. The CDR3 has 15 residues. Trimming cost V 0 bases and J 8 bases, with 11 bases left between them. CDR3 in DNA: TGTGCCAGCAGTTACTCGTCGGGGAGCGATTCACCCCTCCACTTT. It codes for CASSYSSGSDSPLHF.

This clonotype was counted many times. The rearrangement uses TRBV9 and TRBJ2-2; D is undetermined. V lost 0 bases, J lost 1 base, and 1 base lay in between. In germline, CDR1 is SGDLS, CDR2 YYNGEE. This CDR3 is built from 13 residues. The CDR3 protein is CASSVENTGELFF. The DNA of the CDR3 is TGTGCCAGCAGCGTAGAGAACACCGGGGAGCTGTTTTTT.

In this sample, this clonotype turned up a few times. The chain couples TRBV11-2 to TRBJ2-3; 10 nucleotides line up with TRBD1. After removal of 2 bases from V and 4 bases from J, the junction contained 6 bases not matched to a gene. The CDR3 sequence is 16 residues long. Germline V gene sequence: CDR1 SGHAT, CDR2 FQNNGV. The CDR3: CASSLWGQGNPDTQYF. The DNA for the CDR3 is TGTGCCAGCAGCTTATGGGGACAGGGGAACCCAGATACGCAGTATTTT.

V usage is TRBV6-5 and J usage is TRBJ2-7; D gene ambiguous. The CDR3 sequence is 11 residues long. Trimming stripped 5 bases from V and 3 bases from J, with 5 bases between. The germline CDR1 and CDR2 sequences are MNHEY and SVGAGI. The CDR3 region has the DNA TGTGCCAGCAGTACGGTCTACGAGCAGTACTTC. Protein sequence: CASSTVYEQYF.

This clonotype has at least ten counts. The chain uses TRBV20-1 and TRBJ2-3, with 7 bases lining up with TRBD2. The CDR3 contains 14 residues. Germline CDR1 and CDR2: DFQATT and SNEGSKA (reference sequence). The ends lost 6 bases at V and 2 bases at J; junction bases unmatched: 8. The CDR3 bases are TGCAGTGCCTCGAGCGGGACCTACACAGATACGCAGTATTTT. Translated, it gives CSASSGTYTDTQYF.